This entry features one T cell receptor beta chain sequence. Its antigen specificity is not known. Base qualities are missing; no much larger clone stands one base away. Collaborating institutions collected whole blood in K2EDTA tubes following their own protocols. For TCRbeta analysis, collaborators shipped samples as frozen whole blood, isolated PBMCs, or DNA extracted from either of those sample types. This entry comes from a study of blood T cell repertoires in COVID-19 (dated by TCRdb to the early 2020s). As for the study more broadly: The collaborator samples originated in the United States, Italy and Spain and spanned the acute and convalescent phases of COVID-19. Samples were obtained from the ongoing ImmuneRACE study (first 160 participants) and from 1,254 subjects provided by 6 global collaborators. The material from the prospective study consisted of cDNA or gDNA derived from T cells, B-cell-depleted T cells, or PBMCs. Deeply sampled blood TCRbeta repertoires from subjects exposed to, actively infected with, or recovered from COVID-19 were included in the dataset. A freely available public database, intended as a resource for researchers studying the immune response to SARS-CoV-2, is where the repertoires were released. Where available, HLA class I and class II types were obtained from metadata supplied by the sample provider rather than from assay-based typing. Nearly every sample came with metadata listing a de-identified subject ID, COVID-19 status, age in years and sex.

V is pared back by 5 bases and J by 2 bases, with 12 bases lying between the germline termini. Per the germline V gene (reference sequence), PRHDT is the CDR1 and FYEKMQ is the CDR2. The CDR3 has 14 amino acids, counting the end cysteine and phenylalanine. The read is trimmed to its CDR3 DNA, 42 bases read in frame from base 1. TCRbeta CDR3 regions were amplified from genomic DNA using the immunoSEQ Assay, a bias-controlled multiplex PCR. The authors' analysis ran thus. The number of nucleated cells in each sample was estimated from the amplification of reference gene primers within the assay. To quantify the absolute abundance of each unique TCRbeta CDR3 rearrangement, sequence reads were collapsed and filtered. For each sample, productive Simpson clonality was calculated as the square root of Simpson's diversity index across productive rearrangements. Sourced from immuneACCESS, this table was stored by TCRdb with only in-frame sequences that have V and J called. A share of the clones is absent; for the studies checked, an unresolved V gene accounts for under half, and the remainder has no known explanation. The V and J calls and the clone size are those of that table, but D and trimming were determined from the DNA. Present in this sample are around 60,000 clones, 65% to 90% of which were seen just once. The top ten hold roughly 1.2% of the sample.

What the authors observed across the whole study: How much clinical and demographic metadata was included differed by source and by participant, and the metadata was provided uncurated.

This sequence originates from a man aged 40-49 years with acute or convalescent COVID-19. The sample consisted of peripheral blood. The V and J segments used are TRBV13 and TRBJ1-2; tentative D gene TRBD1, with 5 bases matching. The CDR3: CASSQTGLNYGYTF. Here is the DNA: TGTGCCAGCAGCCAAACAGGCCTCAACTATGGCTACACCTTC.